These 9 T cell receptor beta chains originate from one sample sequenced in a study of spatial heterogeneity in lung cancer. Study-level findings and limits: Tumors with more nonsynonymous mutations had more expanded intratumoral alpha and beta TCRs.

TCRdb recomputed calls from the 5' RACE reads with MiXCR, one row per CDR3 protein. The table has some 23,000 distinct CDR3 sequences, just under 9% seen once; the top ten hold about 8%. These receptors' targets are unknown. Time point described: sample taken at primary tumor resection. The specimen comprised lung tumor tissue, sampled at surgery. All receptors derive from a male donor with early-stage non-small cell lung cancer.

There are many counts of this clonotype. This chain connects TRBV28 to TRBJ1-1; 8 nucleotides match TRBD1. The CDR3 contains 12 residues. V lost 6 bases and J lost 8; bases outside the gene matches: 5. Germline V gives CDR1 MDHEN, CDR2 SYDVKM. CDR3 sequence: CASRDRVKEAFF. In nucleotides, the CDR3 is TGTGCCAGCAGGGACAGGGTTAAGGAAGCTTTCTTT.

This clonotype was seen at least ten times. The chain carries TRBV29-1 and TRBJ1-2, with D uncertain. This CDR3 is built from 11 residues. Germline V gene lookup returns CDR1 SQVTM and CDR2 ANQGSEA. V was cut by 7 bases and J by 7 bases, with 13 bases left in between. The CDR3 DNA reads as TGCAGCGCTCCCGGGAGCGGTGGCTACACCTTC. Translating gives CSAPGSGGYTF. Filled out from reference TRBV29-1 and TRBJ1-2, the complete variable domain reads SAVISQKPSRDICQRGTSLTIQCQVDSQVTMMFWYRQQPGQSLTLIATANQGSEATYESGFVIDKFPISRPNLTFSTLTVSNMSPEDSSIYLCSAPGSGGYTFGSGTRLTVV.

In DNA form, the CDR3 reads TGTGCCAGCAGTATGACAGGGGATAGCAATCAGCCCCAGCATTTT. Its protein is CASSMTGDSNQPQHF. This sequence joins TRBV6-1 and TRBJ1-5; TRBD1 agrees at 8 bases. This CDR3 region has 15 residues. CDR1 is MNHNS and CDR2 is SASEGT in the germline V gene. The J segment lost 0 bases and the V segment lost 5 bases, leaving 3 bases of the junction unmatched.

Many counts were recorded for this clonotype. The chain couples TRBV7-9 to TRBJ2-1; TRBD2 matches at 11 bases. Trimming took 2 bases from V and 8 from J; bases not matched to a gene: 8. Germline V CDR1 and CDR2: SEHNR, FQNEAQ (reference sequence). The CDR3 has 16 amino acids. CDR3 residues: CASSLRLAGRADEQFF. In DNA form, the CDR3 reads TGTGCCAGCAGCTTAAGACTAGCGGGAAGGGCTGATGAGCAGTTCTTC.

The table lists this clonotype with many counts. CDR3 nucleotides: TGCGCCAGCAGCTTGCGGACTGCCTCCTACAATGAGCAGTTCTTC. Protein: CASSLRTASYNEQFF. V usage is TRBV5-1 and J usage is TRBJ2-1; TRBD2 is a possible D gene (5 bases). This CDR3 is 15 amino acids long. The germline gives CDR1 SGHRS, CDR2 YFSETQ. V was shortened by 1 base and J by 0 bases, with 8 bases between the two germline ends.

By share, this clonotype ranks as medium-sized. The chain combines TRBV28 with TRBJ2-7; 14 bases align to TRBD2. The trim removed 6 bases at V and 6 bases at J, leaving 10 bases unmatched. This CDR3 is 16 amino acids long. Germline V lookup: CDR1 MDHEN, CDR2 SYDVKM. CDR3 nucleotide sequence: TGTGCCAGCAGCCAAGTCGGACTAGCGGGAGGACCCGAGCAGTACTTC. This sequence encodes CASSQVGLAGGPEQYF.

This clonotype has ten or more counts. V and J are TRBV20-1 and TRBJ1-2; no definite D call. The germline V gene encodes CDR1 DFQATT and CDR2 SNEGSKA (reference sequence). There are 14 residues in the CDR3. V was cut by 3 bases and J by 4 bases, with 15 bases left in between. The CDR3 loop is CSASPDLGVYGYTF. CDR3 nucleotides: TGCAGTGCTAGCCCTGACTTGGGCGTCTATGGCTACACCTTC.

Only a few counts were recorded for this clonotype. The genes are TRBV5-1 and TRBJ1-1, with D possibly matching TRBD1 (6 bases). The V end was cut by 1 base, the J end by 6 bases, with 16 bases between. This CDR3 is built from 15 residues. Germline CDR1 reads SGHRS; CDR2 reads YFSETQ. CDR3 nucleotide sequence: TGCGCCAGCAGCTTGTCTACCCTTTGGGGGCCTGAAGCTTTCTTT. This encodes CASSLSTLWGPEAFF.

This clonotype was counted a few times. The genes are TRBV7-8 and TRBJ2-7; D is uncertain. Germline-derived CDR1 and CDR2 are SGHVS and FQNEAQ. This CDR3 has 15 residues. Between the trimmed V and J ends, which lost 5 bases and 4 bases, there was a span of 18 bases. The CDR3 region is CASSPDPIVVYEQYF. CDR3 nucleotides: TGTGCCAGCAGCCCCGACCCCATTGTGGTATACGAGCAGTACTTC.